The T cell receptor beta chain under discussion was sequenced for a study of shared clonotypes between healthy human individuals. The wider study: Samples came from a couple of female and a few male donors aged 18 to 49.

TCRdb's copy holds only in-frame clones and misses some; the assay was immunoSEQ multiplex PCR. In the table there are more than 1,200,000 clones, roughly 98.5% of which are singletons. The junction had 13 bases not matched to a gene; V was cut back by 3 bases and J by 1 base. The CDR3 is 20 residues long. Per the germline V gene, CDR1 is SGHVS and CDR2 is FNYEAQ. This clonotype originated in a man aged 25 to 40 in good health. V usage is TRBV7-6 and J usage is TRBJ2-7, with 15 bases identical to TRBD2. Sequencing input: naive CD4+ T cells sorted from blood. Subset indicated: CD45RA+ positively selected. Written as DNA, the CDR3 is TGTGCCAGCAGCTTCTATACCCCCGGGACTAGCGGGAGGTCGTCCTACGAGCAGTACTTC. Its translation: CASSFYTPGTSGRSSYEQYF.